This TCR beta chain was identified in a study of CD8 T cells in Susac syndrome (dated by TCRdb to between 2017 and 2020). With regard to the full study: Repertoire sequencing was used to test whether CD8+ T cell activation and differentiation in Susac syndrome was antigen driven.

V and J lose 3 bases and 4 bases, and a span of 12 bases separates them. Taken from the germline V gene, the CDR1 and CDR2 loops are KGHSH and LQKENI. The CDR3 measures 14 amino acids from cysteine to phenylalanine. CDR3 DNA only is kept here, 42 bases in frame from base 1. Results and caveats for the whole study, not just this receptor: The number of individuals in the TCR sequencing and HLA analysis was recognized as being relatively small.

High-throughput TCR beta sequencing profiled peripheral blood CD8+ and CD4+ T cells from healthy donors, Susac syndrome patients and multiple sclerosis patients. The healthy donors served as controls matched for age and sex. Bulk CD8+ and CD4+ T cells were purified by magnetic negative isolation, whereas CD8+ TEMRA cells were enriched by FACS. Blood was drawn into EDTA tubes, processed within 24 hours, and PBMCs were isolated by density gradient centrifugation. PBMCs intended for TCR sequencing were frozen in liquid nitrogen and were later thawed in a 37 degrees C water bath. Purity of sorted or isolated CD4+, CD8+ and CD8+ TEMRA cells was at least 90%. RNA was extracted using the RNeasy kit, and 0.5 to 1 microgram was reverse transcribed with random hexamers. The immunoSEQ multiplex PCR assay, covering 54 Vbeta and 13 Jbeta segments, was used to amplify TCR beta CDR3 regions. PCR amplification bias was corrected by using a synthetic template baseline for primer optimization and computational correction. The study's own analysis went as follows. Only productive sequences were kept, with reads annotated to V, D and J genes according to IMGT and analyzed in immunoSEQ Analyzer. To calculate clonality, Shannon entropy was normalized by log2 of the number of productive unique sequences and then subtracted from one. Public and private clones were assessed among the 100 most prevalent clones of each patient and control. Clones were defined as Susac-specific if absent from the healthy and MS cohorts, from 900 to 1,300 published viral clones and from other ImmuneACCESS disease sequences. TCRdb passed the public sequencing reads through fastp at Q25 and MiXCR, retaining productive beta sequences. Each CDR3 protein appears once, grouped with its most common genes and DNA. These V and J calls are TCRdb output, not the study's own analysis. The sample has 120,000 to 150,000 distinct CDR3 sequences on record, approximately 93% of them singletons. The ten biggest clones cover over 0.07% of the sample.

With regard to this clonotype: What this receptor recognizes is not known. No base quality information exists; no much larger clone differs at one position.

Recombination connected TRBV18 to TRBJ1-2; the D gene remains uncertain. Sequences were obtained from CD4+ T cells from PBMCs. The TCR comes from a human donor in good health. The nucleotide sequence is TGTGCCAGCTCACCCAGCCGGGAGACCTATGGCTACACCTTC. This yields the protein CASSPSRETYGYTF.